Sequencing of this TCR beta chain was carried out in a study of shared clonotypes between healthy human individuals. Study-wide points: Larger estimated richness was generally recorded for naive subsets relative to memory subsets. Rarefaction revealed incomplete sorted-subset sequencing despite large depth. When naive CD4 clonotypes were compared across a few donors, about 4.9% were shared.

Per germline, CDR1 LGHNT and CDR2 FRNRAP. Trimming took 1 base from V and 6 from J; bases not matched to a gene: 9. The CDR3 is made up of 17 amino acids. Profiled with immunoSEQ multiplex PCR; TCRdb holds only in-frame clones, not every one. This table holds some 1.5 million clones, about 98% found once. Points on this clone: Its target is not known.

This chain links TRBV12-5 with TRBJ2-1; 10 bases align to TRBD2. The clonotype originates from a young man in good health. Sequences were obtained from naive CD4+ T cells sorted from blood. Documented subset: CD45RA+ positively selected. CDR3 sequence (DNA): TGTGCTAGTGGTTTGGACCCTGGGACTAGCGTCGGCAATGAGCAGTTCTTC. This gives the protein CASGLDPGTSVGNEQFF.